This TCR beta chain was sequenced during a study of cytomegalovirus exposure and HLA in healthy donors. About the study: There were nearly 120 million unique TCR beta sequences, drawn from approximately 190 million T cells, in an earlier analysis. Whole-study findings and limits: Information on immune exposure was restricted to one variable (CMV serostatus).

Germline CDR1 is LNHDA and CDR2 is SQIVND (reference sequence). This CDR3 has 17 residues. The V segment lost 4 bases and the J segment 2 bases; nucleotides outside the gene matches: 12. On this clone itself: Its antigen is not identified.

Vbeta (60) and Jbeta (13) primers were used in the PCR. Measured with immunoSEQ multiplex PCR; TCRdb has only the in-frame clones, and not every one. The table records some 180,000 clones, around three quarters of them present only once. The sequence was collected from a woman aged 30 to 39 in good health and CMV-seropositive. The chain carries TRBV19 and TRBJ2-3, with 7 bases fitting TRBD2. The sample comprised PBMCs. The CDR3 protein is CASSTGGGAGITDTQYF. In DNA form, the CDR3 reads TGTGCCAGTAGTACAGGAGGCGGAGCGGGGATCACAGATACGCAGTATTTT. Supplemented by reference TRBV19 and TRBJ2-3, the full variable domain reads DGGITQSPKYLFRKEGQNVTLSCEQNLNHDAMYWYRQDPGQGLRLIYYSQIVNDFQKGDIAEGYSVSREKKESFPLTVTSAQKNPTAFYLCASSTGGGAGITDTQYFGPGTRLTVL.